This TCR beta chain was identified in a study of breast tumors, draining lymph nodes, adjacent tissues. The CDR3 is 16 residues long. CDR1 SGHTA and CDR2 FQGTGA come from the germline V gene. The V gene end was trimmed by 5 bases and the J gene end by 5 bases; junction bases not matched to a gene: 9. TCRdb used MiXCR to reprocess the multiplex PCR reads, holding one entry per CDR3 protein. In the table there are roughly 49,000 distinct CDR3 sequences, under 50% of which are singletons. General observations from the study: Compared with basal-like, luminal-like tumors shared significantly more repertoire with nontumor tissue. That most tumor T cells come from lymph nodes remained unproven. Data fit most tumor T cells coming from lymph node, expanding in tumor. Tumor TCR diversity was below lymph nodes but above nontumor tissue.

As regards this clonotype: Its antigen remains unknown.

The sequence was collected from a female donor with breast cancer. Some clones in this sample may be carry-over from other donors' samples. The specimen was breast tumor tissue. The chain is built from TRBV7-3 and TRBJ2-3, with 11 positions matching TRBD2. The chain's CDR3 is CASSRSPGLAEDTQYF. CDR3 DNA sequence: TGTGCCAGCAGCCGCTCCCCGGGACTAGCGGAAGATACGCAGTATTTT.